This TCR beta chain was observed in a study of blood T cell repertoires in COVID-19. On this clone: The junction shows a germline mismatch at one end, possibly a read error.

The table came from immunoSEQ multiplex PCR; TCRdb's copy has only in-frame clones and leaves some out. The sample holds fewer than 80,000 clones, roughly 90% seen once. The CDR3 covers 11 residues. The germline V gene encodes CDR1 MDHEN and CDR2 SYDVKM. The sample taken for sequencing was peripheral blood. This receptor was taken from a human donor in a cohort sampled during active COVID-19. The chain links TRBV28 to TRBJ1-1; D remains unclear. The CDR3, as DNA: TGCATGATACTGGTGAACACTGAAGCTTTCTTT. Encoded protein: CMILVNTEAFF.